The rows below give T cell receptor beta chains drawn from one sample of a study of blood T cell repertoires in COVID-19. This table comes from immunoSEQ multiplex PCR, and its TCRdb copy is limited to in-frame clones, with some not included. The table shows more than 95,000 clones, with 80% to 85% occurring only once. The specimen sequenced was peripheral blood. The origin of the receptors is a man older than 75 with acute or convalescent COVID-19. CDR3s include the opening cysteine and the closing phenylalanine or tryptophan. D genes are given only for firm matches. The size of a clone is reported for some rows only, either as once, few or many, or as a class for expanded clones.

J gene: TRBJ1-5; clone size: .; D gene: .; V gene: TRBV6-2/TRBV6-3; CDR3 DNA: TGTGCCAGCAGTTACTCGGGAGGCCCCAATCAGCCCCAGCATTTT; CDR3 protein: CASSYSGGPNQPQHF
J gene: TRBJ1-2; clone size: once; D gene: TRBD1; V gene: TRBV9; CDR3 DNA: TGTGCCAGCAGCGCCCAGGGGGACTATGGCTACACCTTC; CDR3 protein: CASSAQGDYGYTF
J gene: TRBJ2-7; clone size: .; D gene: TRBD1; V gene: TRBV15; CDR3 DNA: TGTGCCACCAGCAGTCGGACAGGGCCCCTACGAGAGCAGTACTTC; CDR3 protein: CATSSRTGPLREQYF
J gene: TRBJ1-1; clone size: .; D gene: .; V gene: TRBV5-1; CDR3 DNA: TGCGCCAGCAGCTTGGGGGCAGGGAACACTGAAGCTTTCTTT; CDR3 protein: CASSLGAGNTEAFF
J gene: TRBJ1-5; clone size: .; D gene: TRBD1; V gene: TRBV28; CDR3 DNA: TGTGCCAGCAGCCTTCAGGGGGAATTTTATGGGCCCCAGCATTTT; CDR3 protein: CASSLQGEFYGPQHF
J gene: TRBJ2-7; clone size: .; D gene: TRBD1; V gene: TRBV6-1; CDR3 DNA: TGTGCCAGCAGTCATCCCGGGACAGATACTTACGAGCAGTACTTC; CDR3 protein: CASSHPGTDTYEQYF
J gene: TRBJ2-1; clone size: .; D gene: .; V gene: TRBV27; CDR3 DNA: TGTGCCAGCAGTTTATCCCCGGTAGCGAGGCATGAGCAGTTCTTC; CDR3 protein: CASSLSPVARHEQFF
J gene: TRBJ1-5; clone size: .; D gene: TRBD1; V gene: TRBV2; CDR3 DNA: TGTGCCAGCAGTGAAAAGACAGGGGGCGCGAGGGGCAATCAGCCCCAGCATTTT; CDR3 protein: CASSEKTGGARGNQPQHF
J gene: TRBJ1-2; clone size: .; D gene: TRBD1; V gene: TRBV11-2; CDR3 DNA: TGTGCCAGCAGCCCCCAGACAGGGGGCTCCACCTTC; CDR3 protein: CASSPQTGGSTF
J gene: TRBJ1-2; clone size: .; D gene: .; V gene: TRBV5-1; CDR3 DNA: TGCGCCAGCAGCTTGGTGGAGGGGTTCAATTCGTGGTATGGCTACACCTTC; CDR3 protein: CASSLVEGFNSWYGYTF
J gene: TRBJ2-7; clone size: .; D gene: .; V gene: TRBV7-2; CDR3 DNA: TGTGCCAGCAGCTTAACCGGAGGGGCCTACGAGCAGTACTTC; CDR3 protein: CASSLTGGAYEQYF
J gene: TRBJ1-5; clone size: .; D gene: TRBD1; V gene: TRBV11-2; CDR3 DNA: TGTGCCAGCAGCCAACAGGGGGCTAGCAATCAGCCCCAGCATTTT; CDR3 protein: CASSQQGASNQPQHF
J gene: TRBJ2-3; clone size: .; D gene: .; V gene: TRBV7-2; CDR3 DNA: TGTGCCAGCAGCCCAGGAGGGGATACGCAGTATTTT; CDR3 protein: CASSPGGDTQYF
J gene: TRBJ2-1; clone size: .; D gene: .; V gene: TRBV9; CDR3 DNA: TGTGCCAGCAGCGTCATGGCGGGGACTGAGCAGTTCTTC; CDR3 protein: CASSVMAGTEQFF
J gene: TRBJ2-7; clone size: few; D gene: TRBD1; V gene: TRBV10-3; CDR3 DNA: TGTGCCATCAGGGGGACAGGGGCCTACGAGCAGTACTTC; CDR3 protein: CAIRGTGAYEQYF
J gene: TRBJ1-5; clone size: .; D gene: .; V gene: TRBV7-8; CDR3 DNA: TGTGCCAGCAGCCCCCTTACAGGTCGTGATAGCAATCAGCCCCAGCATTTT; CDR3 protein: CASSPLTGRDSNQPQHF
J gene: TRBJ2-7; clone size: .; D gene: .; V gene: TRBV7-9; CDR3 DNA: TGTGCCAGCAGCTTAGCCGGGGGAGCCTACGAGCAGTACTTC; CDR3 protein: CASSLAGGAYEQYF
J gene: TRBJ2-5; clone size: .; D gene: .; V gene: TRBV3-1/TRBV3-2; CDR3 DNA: TGTGCCAGCAGCTCTCAAGCAGGATTCGAGACCCAGTACTTC; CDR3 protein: CASSSQAGFETQYF
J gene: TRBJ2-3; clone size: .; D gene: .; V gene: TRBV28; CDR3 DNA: TGTGCCAGCAGTTCCCTAATAGCCCAGAGCACAGATACGCAGTATTTT; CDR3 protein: CASSSLIAQSTDTQYF
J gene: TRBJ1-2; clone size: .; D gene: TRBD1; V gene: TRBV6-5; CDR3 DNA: TGTGCCAGCAGTCGCCTACAGGGGATAGGCTACACCTTC; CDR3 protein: CASSRLQGIGYTF
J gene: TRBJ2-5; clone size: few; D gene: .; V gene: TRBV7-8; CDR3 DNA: TGTGCCAGCAGCTTCAACGGGGTCCAAGAGACCCAGTACTTC; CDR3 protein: CASSFNGVQETQYF
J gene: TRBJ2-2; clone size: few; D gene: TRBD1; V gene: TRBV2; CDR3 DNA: TGTGCCAGCAAGGGACAGCTGAACACCGGGGAGCTGTTTTTT; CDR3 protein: CASKGQLNTGELFF
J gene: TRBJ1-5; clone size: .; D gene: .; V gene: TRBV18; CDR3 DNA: TGTGCCAGCTCACCCGGACAAAAAAATCAGCCCCAGCATTTT; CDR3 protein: CASSPGQKNQPQHF
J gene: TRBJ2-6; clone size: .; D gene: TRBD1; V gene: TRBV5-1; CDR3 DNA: TGCGCCAGCAGCTCCCGGGACAGGAGATACTCTGTGGGGGCCAACGTCCTGACTTTC; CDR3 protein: CASSSRDRRYSVGANVLTF
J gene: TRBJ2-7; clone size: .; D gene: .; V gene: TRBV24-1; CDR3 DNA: TGTGCCACCAGTGACCCGGGACTCACGGGCGAGCAGTACTTC; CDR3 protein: CATSDPGLTGEQYF
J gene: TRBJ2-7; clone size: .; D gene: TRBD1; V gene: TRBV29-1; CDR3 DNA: TGCAGCGTTGAATCCCCTAGAACAGGGGGCGAGCAGTACTTC; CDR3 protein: CSVESPRTGGEQYF
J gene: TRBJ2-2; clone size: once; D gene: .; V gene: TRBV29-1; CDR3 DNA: TGCAGCGTTGTATTTGGCAGGGGCCATCACCACAGCCCCGGGGAGCTGTTTTTT; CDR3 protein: CSVVFGRGHHHSPGELFF
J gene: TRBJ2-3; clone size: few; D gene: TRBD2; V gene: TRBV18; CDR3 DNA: TGTGCCAGCTCACCATTTGGGAGCGGGAGTGTAAGCACAGATACGCAGTATTTT; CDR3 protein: CASSPFGSGSVSTDTQYF
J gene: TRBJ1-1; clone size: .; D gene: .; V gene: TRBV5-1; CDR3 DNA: TGCGCCAGCAGCCAAGCCTCGATGAACACTGAAGCTTTCTTT; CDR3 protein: CASSQASMNTEAFF
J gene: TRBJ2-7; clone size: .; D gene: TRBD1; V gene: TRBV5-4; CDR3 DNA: TGTGCCAGCAGCCTTATCCGGGACAGGGGGCTGTCCGTAAAGGGCGAGCAGTACTTC; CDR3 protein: CASSLIRDRGLSVKGEQYF
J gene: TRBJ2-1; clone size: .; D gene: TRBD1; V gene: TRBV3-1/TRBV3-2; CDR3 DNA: TGTGCCAGCAGCTACCAGGACAGGGGGCGAAGGTTCTTC; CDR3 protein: CASSYQDRGRRFF
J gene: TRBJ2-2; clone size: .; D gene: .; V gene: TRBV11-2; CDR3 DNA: TGTGCCAGCAGCTTACGGCGGGATCGCACCGGGGAGCTGTTTTTT; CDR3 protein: CASSLRRDRTGELFF
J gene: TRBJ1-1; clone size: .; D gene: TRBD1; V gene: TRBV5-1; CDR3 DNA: TGCGCCAGCAGCCCGCAGGGGGCACACACTGAAGCTTTCTTT; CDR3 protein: CASSPQGAHTEAFF
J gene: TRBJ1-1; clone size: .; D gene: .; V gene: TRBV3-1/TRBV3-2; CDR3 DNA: TGTGCCAGCAGTCTGAGCACTGAAGCTTTCTTT; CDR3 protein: CASSLSTEAFF
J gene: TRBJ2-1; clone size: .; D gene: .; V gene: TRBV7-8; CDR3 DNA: TGTGCCAGCAGCACGCGACTAGTCTCCTACAATGAGCAGTTCTTC; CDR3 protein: CASSTRLVSYNEQFF
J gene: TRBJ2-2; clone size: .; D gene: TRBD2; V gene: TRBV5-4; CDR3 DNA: TGTGCCAGCAGCCCCGGGACTAGCGGGAACACCGGGGAGCTGTTTTTT; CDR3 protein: CASSPGTSGNTGELFF
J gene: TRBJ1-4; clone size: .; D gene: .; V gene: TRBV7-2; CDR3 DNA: TGTGCCAGCAGCAGGAGTACAACTAATGAAAAACTGTTTTTT; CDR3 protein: CASSRSTTNEKLFF
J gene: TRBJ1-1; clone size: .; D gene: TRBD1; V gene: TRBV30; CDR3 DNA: TGTGCCTCTTATCAGGGGGCTGAAGCTTTCTTT; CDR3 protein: CASYQGAEAFF
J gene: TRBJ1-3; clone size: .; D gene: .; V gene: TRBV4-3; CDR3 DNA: TGCGCCAGCAGCCAGGCCCCTCACAGGACGACCATATATTTT; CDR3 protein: CASSQAPHRTTIYF
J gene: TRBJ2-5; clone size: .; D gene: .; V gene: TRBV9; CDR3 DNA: TGTGCCAGCAGCGTAGGGCAGGGGCAGGGCGAGACCCAGTACTTC; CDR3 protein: CASSVGQGQGETQYF
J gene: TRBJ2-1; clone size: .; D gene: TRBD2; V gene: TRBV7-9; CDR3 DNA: TGTGCCAGCAGCGGACTAGCGGGAGGGCCATTCGTCTACAATGAGCAGTTCTTC; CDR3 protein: CASSGLAGGPFVYNEQFF
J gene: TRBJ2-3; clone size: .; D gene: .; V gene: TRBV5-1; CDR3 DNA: TGCGCCAGCAGCTCCCAGGGGCCTAGCACAGATACGCAGTATTTT; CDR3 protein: CASSSQGPSTDTQYF